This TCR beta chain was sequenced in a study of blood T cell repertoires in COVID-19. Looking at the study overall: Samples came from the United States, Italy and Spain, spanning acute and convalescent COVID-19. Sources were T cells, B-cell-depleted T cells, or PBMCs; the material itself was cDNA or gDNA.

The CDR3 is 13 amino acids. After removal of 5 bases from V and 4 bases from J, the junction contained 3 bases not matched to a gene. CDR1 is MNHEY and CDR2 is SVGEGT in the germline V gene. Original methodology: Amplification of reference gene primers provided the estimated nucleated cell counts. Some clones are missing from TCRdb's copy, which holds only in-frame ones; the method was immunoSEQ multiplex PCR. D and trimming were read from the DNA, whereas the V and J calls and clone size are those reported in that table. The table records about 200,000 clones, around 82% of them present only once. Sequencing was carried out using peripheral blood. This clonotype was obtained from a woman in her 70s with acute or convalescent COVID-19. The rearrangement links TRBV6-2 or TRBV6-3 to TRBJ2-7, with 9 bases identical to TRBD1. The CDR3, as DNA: TGTGCCAGCAGTAAGGACAGGGGATACGAGCAGTACTTC. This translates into CASSKDRGYEQYF.